Listed here are 25 T cell receptor beta chains from one sample, sequenced in a study of tumor and adjacent non-tumor tissue in lung cancer. The library came from three nested PCR rounds adapted from ARM-PCR protocols. MiXCR, applied by TCRdb to the multiplex PCR reads, yields one record per CDR3 protein. The repertoire holds fewer than 85,000 distinct CDR3 sequences, 73% seen once, with about 30% in the top ten. No cell sorting was done before RNA was extracted from the tissue. Sequencing was performed on lung tumor tissue. Receptors originate from a man in his fifties or sixties with non-small cell lung cancer.

On this clonotype: Given the absence of the conserved phenylalanine or tryptophan at the CDR3 end, a read error is likely. The genes are TRBV6-6 and TRBJ2-2; D call uncertain. There are 13 residues in the CDR3. V lost 6 bases and J lost 7, with 12 bases in between. The germline CDR1 and CDR2 sequences are MNHNY and SVGAGI (reference sequence). CDR3 in amino acids: CASRVQRFGELFL. Written as DNA, the CDR3 is TGTGCCAGCAGGGTACAGAGGTTCGGGGAGCTGTTTCTT.

Note on this clonotype: This may arise from a read error, as a much more abundant clone is one base away. CDR3 sequence (DNA): TGTGCCTGGAGGGGGGAGGAATACAATGAGCAGTTCTTC. The encoded protein is CAWRGEEYNEQFF. The chain employs TRBV30 and TRBJ2-1, with a possible D match to TRBD2 (6 bases). There are 13 residues in the CDR3. Germline CDR1 is GTSNPN and CDR2 is SVGIG (reference sequence). The V end lost 3 bases, the J end lost 4 bases, and 10 bases lay between the germline ends.

A note on this clonotype: It may be a read error: a sequence one base away is much more abundant. V is TRBV5-6 and J is TRBJ2-1; D call uncertain. The length of the CDR3 is 13 residues. Germline V gene data show CDR1 as SGHDT and CDR2 as YYEEEE. CDR3 sequence: CASSFGPYSEQFF. The CDR3 bases are TGTGCCAGCAGCTTTGGGCCCTACAGTGAGCAGTTCTTC.

Notes on this clonotype: Sequence at one end of the junction differs from germline and may be a read error. The V call is TRBV12-3 or TRBV12-4, the J call TRBJ2-3, with 11 bases aligning to TRBD2. This CDR3 is 14 amino acids long. The CDR3 nucleotides are TGTGTCAGCAGCGGGACTAGCGGCACAGATACACAGTATTTT. Translating gives CVSSGTSGTDTQYF.

A remark on this clonotype: The junction shows a germline mismatch at one end, possibly a read error. V gene TRBV20-1 combines with J gene TRBJ1-2; tentative D call: TRBD1 (5 bases). This CDR3 region has 14 residues. Per the germline V gene, CDR1 is DFQATT and CDR2 is SNEGSKA (reference sequence). The CDR3 loop is CSATEGRVDYGYTF. The DNA of the CDR3 is TGCAGTGCAACGGAGGGGCGTGTTGACTACGGCTACACCTTC.

Comments on this clonotype: Given the absence of the conserved phenylalanine or tryptophan at the CDR3 end, a read error is likely. The rearrangement joins TRBV12-3 or TRBV12-4 to TRBJ1-1; 7 positions match TRBD1. The trim removed 7 bases at V and 5 bases at J, leaving 7 bases unmatched. This CDR3 region has 13 residues. The CDR3 DNA reads TGTGCCAGCAACCTACAGGGGCATACTGAAGCTTTCATT. Its translation: CASNLQGHTEAFI.

Turning to this clonotype: Germline is not matched at one junction end, which may reflect a read error. This chain joins TRBV20-1 and TRBJ2-7, with D uncertain. The CDR3 loop spans 13 amino acids. Germline V gene sequence: CDR1 DFQATT, CDR2 SNEGSKA (reference sequence). CDR3 bases: TGCAATGCTCCATTAAATCCTACTTACGAGCAGTACTTC. Protein: CNAPLNPTYEQYF.

The V and J genes are TRBV29-1 and TRBJ2-7; D not resolved. The length of the CDR3 is 12 residues. CDR1 and CDR2 from the germline V gene are SQVTM and ANQGSEA. In DNA, the CDR3 is TGCAAAGTTGAAGAACAGAATTACGAGCAGTACTTC. Translating it yields CKVEEQNYEQYF.

A word on this clonotype: With a much larger clone just one base away, this may be a read error. Lacking the conserved final phenylalanine or tryptophan, this CDR3 likely reflects a read error. V and J are TRBV2 and TRBJ2-5, with D unresolved. V dropped 7 bases and J dropped 3 bases, with 6 bases sitting between them. The CDR3 extends over 11 amino acids. CDR1 SNHLY and CDR2 FYNNEI come from the germline V gene. The CDR3 DNA reads as TGTGCCAGCAAGCAGGAAGAGACCCAGTACATC. Encoded protein: CASKQEETQYI.

The rearrangement links TRBV29-1 to TRBJ2-3; TRBD2 might be the D (6 bases). The CDR3 is made up of 14 amino acids. CDR1 and CDR2 from the germline V gene are SQVTM and ANQGSEA. Trimming cost V 6 bases and J 8 bases, with 21 bases left between them. The CDR3 sequence is CSVYLTTPRGTQYF. The DNA for the CDR3 is TGCAGCGTCTACCTCACGACCCCGCGGGGTACGCAGTATTTT.

Comments on this clonotype: This clone may be a read error of a much larger clone one base away. The chain carries TRBV14 and TRBJ1-5; D is uncertain. Germline CDR1 and CDR2: SGHDN and FVKESK. This CDR3 spans 13 amino acids. The CDR3 nucleotides read TGTGCCAGCAGCCGAGGTTCGAATCGGCCCCAGCATTTT. Translating gives CASSRGSNRPQHF. Supplemented by reference TRBV14 and TRBJ1-5, the full variable domain reads EAGVTQFPSHSVIEKGQTVTLRCDPISGHDNLYWYRRVMGKEIKFLLHFVKESKQDESGMPNNRFLAERTGGTYSTLKVQPAELEDSGVYFCASSRGSNRPQHFGDGTRLSIL.

Concerning this clonotype: This likely comes from a read error, as the CDR3 has no conserved phenylalanine or tryptophan at its end. The chain combines TRBV20-1 with TRBJ1-1; D remains unclear. Trimming shortened V by 8 bases and J by 0 bases, and 10 bases separated the two germline ends. Germline V gene lookup returns CDR1 DFQATT and CDR2 SNEGSKA (reference sequence). This CDR3 has 12 amino acids. The CDR3 region has the DNA TGCAGTACTAACCGGATGAACACTGAAGCTTTCTCT. This codes for CSTNRMNTEAFS.

This clonotype was observed many times. This chain connects TRBV7-9 to TRBJ1-1; D possibly corresponds to TRBD1 (6 bases). The CDR3 loop spans 15 amino acids. Germline CDR1 is SEHNR and CDR2 is FQNEAQ (reference sequence). Trimming cost V 4 bases and J 0 bases, with 12 bases left between them. DNA of the CDR3: TGTGCCAGCAGCTCCCCGACAGGAATGAACACTGAAGCTTTCTTT. Its translation: CASSSPTGMNTEAFF.

On this clonotype: A junction end diverges from the germline sequence, so it may reflect a read error. This rearrangement joins TRBV20-1 to TRBJ2-3; 11 positions agree with TRBD2. The germline gives CDR1 DFQATT, CDR2 SNEGSKA (reference sequence). CDR3 length: 16 residues. CDR3 sequence reads: CNARYPILAGVDTQYF. In nucleotides, the CDR3 is TGCAATGCTAGGTATCCGATACTAGCGGGAGTGGATACGCAGTATTTT.

On this clonotype: The junction shows a germline mismatch at one end, possibly a read error. V and J are TRBV6-5 and TRBJ2-7; 7 positions agree with TRBD2. The CDR3 consists of 15 residues. Germline V gene data show CDR1 as MNHEY and CDR2 as SVGAGI. CDR3 sequence reads: CASSYSRRETDELCF. In nucleotides, the CDR3 is TGTGCCAGCAGCTACTCGAGGCGGGAGACGGACGAGCTGTGCTTC.

This clonotype is labeled as medium-sized (0.01 to 0.1%). This chain uses TRBV11-3 with TRBJ2-5; TRBD2 might be the D (5 bases). V was cut by 1 base and J by 5 bases, with 17 bases left in between. This CDR3 comprises 16 residues. The germline V gene encodes CDR1 SGHNT and CDR2 YENEEA. In DNA form, the CDR3 reads TGTGCCAGCAGCTTAGGGGCAGCGGCGGTGGGTGAGACCCAGTACTTC. It translates to CASSLGAAAVGETQYF.

Points on this clonotype: A much larger clone sits a single nucleotide away, making a read error possible. The gene calls are TRBV11-2 and TRBJ1-2; the D is unclear. V was trimmed by 0 bases and J by 6 bases, leaving 8 bases between them. Per the germline V gene, CDR1 is SGHAT and CDR2 is FQNNGV. CDR3 length: 13 residues. For the CDR3, the DNA is TGTGCCAGCAGCTTAGACAAGGATAATGGCTACACCTTC. Amino acid sequence: CASSLDKDNGYTF.

Comments on this clonotype: At one of its ends the junction is not consistent with the germline gene, which may arise from a read error. The CDR3 DNA is TGTGCCAGCGGGACGGGGTTCCTCGGGGCCAAAGTCCTGACTTTC. Protein sequence: CASGTGFLGAKVLTF. V gene TRBV28 combines with J gene TRBJ2-6; D is possibly TRBD1 or TRBD2 (5 bases each). The CDR3 is made up of 15 amino acids. In germline, CDR1 is MDHEN, CDR2 SYDVKM.

On this clonotype itself: Its ends do not fully match the called genes, so a read error is possible. This chain joins TRBV29-1 and TRBJ1-1; TRBD1 might be the D (5 bases). This CDR3 is 15 amino acids long. CDR1 is SQVTM, CDR2 ANQGSEA, per germline. In nucleotides, the CDR3 is TGCATCGTTGGAGGAGGTTGGGGGGTTCTCACTGAAGCTTTCTTT. It codes for CIVGGGWGVLTEAFF.

The chain joins TRBV5-5 to TRBJ2-1; perhaps TRBD2 as D (5 bases). The CDR3 has 13 amino acids. Trimming stripped 3 bases from V and 10 bases from J, with 14 bases between. Germline V gene lookup returns CDR1 SGHKS and CDR2 YYEKEE (reference sequence). The CDR3 loop is CASSSEREWEQFF. CDR3 bases: TGTGCCAGCAGCTCGGAAAGGGAGTGGGAGCAGTTCTTC.

The rearrangement uses TRBV5-1 and TRBJ2-4; possible D gene TRBD2, 5 bases. Germline values: CDR1 SGHRS, CDR2 YFSETQ. The CDR3 runs to 16 residues. The germline V and J ends were trimmed by 4 bases and 5 bases, with 19 bases remaining between them. CDR3 sequence (DNA): TGCGCCAGCAGCCCTTCGGACGGTCTGAGGGAAAACATTCAGTACTTC. Its translation: CASSPSDGLRENIQYF.

Regarding this clonotype: Compared with germline, one end of the junction differs, possibly owing to a read error. The DNA for the CDR3 is TGCAGTGCTCCACGGGAGACCTACACTGAGCTGTTCTTC. Translated: CSAPRETYTELFF. The chain combines TRBV20-1 with TRBJ2-1; D possibly corresponds to TRBD2 (6 bases). The CDR3 consists of 13 residues. Germline V CDR1 and CDR2: DFQATT, SNEGSKA (reference sequence).

With respect to this clonotype: This could be a read error, since a much larger clone is one nucleotide away. The J gene is TRBJ2-2, the V gene TRBV11-2; TRBD2 aligns across 7 bases. This CDR3 has 19 residues. Germline V CDR1 and CDR2: SGHAT, FQNNGV. The CDR3 nucleotides are TGTGACAGCAGCCCCTCAGTAGCTTGGGGGGGTCACTCCTCCGGGGAGCTGTTTTTT. Amino acids: CDSSPSVAWGGHSSGELFF.

With regard to this clonotype: The conserved phenylalanine or tryptophan is not found at the CDR3 terminus, so this likely reflects a read error. It is unclear where the CDR3 begins or ends on the DNA, so no DNA is shown, and the CDR3 is as TCRdb lists it. The chain employs TRBV29-1 and TRBJ1-4; the table's D gene call, TRBD1, was not cross checked with the DNA. Germline CDR1 SQVTM, CDR2 ANQGSEA. The CDR3 comprises 11 residues, both ends counted. CDR3 loop: CSVGQGEKPFI.

This chain links TRBV10-2 with TRBJ2-5; the D is unclear. The germline V gene has CDR1 WSHSY and CDR2 SAAADI. CDR3 size: 13 residues. V was trimmed by 5 bases and J by 4 bases, leaving 11 bases between them. DNA of the CDR3: TGCGCCAGCAGTCTAGAGTTACGAGAGACCCAGTACTTC. Its protein is CASSLELRETQYF.